One T cell receptor beta chain is described in this entry. The germline gives CDR1 MNHEY, CDR2 SMNVEV (reference sequence). This CDR3 is 12 amino acids long. V was trimmed by 5 bases and J by 5 bases, leaving 9 bases between them. The sample originates from a study of blood T cell repertoires in COVID-19. Across the whole study: Sources were T cells, B-cell-depleted T cells, or PBMCs; the material itself was cDNA or gDNA.

Clones were read by immunoSEQ multiplex PCR, and TCRdb kept only the in-frame ones, dropping some. The table has approximately 220,000 clones, roughly nine tenths seen once; the top ten hold about 2%. The TCR was taken from a woman aged 45-59 years with acute or convalescent COVID-19. The V and J genes are TRBV27 and TRBJ1-2; D might be TRBD1 (6 bases). The source material was peripheral blood. The CDR3 bases are TGTGCCAGCAGTACTCAGGGGTATGGCTACACCTTC. Its translation is CASSTQGYGYTF.